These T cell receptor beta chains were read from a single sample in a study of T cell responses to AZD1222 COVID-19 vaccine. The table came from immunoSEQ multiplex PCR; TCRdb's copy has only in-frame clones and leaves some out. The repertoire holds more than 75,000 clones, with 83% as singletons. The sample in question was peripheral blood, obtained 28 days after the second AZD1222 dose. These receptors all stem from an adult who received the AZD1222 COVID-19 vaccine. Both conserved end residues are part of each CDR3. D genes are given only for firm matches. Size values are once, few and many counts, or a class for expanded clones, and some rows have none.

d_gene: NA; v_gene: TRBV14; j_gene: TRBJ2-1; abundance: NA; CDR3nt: TGTGCCAGCAGCCAAGTCATTCAGGACTGGACTTTAAATGAGCAGTTCTTC; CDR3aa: CASSQVIQDWTLNEQFF
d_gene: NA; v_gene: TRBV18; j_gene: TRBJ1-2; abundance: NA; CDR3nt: TGTGCCAGCTCACCGAGCGGGGGGGCTAAGAACTATGGCTACACCTTC; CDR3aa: CASSPSGGAKNYGYTF
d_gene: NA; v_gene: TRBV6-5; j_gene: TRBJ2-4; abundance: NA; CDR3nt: TGTGCCAGCAGTCCAACGGGGGACATTCAGTACTTC; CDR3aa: CASSPTGDIQYF
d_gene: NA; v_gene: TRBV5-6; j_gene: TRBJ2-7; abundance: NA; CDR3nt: TGTGCCAGCAGCTCCTACGCCCCAATTAACTACGAGCAGTACTTC; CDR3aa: CASSSYAPINYEQYF
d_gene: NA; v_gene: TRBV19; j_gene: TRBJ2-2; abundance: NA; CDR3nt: TGTGCCAGTAATGGTCGGTTTACTAACACCGGGGAGCTGTTTTTT; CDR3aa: CASNGRFTNTGELFF
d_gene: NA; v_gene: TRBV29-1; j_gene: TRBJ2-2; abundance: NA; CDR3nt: TGCAGCGTTCTCCCCCGAACAGCCGGGGAGCTGTTTTTT; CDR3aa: CSVLPRTAGELFF
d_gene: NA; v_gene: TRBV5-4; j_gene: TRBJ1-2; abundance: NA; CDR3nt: TGTGCCAGCAGCCTCCCGACAGGCCCCTACACCTTC; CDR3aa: CASSLPTGPYTF
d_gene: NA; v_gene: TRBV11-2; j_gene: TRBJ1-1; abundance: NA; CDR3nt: TGTGCCAGCAGACGAGGACGGAACCCTGAAGCTTTCTTT; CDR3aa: CASRRGRNPEAFF
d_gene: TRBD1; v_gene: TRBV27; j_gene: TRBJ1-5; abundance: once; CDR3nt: TGTGCCAGCAGTTTATCGGGACAGGGCAATCAGCCCCAGCATTTT; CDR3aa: CASSLSGQGNQPQHF
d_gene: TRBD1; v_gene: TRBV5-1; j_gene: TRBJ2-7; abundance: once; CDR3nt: TGCGCCAGCAGCACGGACAGGGGGCAGGACGAGCAGTACTTC; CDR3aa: CASSTDRGQDEQYF